This T cell receptor (beta chain) was recovered during a study of CD8+ T cells in alopecia areata. cDNA serving as the sequencing template came from extracted, reverse transcribed RNA. Sequencing was performed with immunoSEQ multiplex PCR; in TCRdb, only in-frame clones are kept and a portion is missing. Of some 170,000 clones in the sample, 63% were seen once. V shed 3 bases, J shed 4 bases, and the junction held 8 bases outside the gene matches. The CDR3 consists of 16 residues. Per the germline V gene, CDR1 is MNHEY and CDR2 is SVGAGI. The specimen comprised CD4+ T cells sorted from blood, sampled at week 0. The chain employs TRBV6-5 and TRBJ2-1, with TRBD2 matching 8 bases. The TCR originated in a human donor with alopecia areata. The CDR3 DNA is TGTGCCAGCAGTTATTCCGGGACTAGGGGATACAATGAGCAGTTCTTC. It specifies CASSYSGTRGYNEQFF.